This is a list of T cell receptor beta chains from one sample in a study of blood T cells in healthy people across ages. TCRdb analysed the 5' RACE reads with MiXCR anew, one entry per CDR3 protein. The sample holds around 580,000 distinct CDR3 sequences, 45% to 55% seen once. Sequenced input: blood. All receptors come from a man older than 75 in good health. The CDR3 runs from the conserved cysteine through the conserved F or W. The D gene is left open where the match is weak. Where a row states a size, it is once, few, many or the class of an expanded clone; other rows omit it.

v_gene: TRBV12-3/TRBV12-4; j_gene: TRBJ2-1; d_gene: TRBD2; abundance: NA; CDR3nt: TGTGCCAGCAGTTTAGCTCTAGCGGGACATTACAATGAGCAGTTCTTC; CDR3aa: CASSLALAGHYNEQFF
v_gene: TRBV6-5; j_gene: TRBJ1-1; d_gene: NA; abundance: NA; CDR3nt: TGTGCCAGCAGTTATAGGCGGGGGGCGTCTGAAGCTTTCTTT; CDR3aa: CASSYRRGASEAFF
v_gene: TRBV4-3; j_gene: TRBJ2-6; d_gene: NA; abundance: NA; CDR3nt: TGCGCCAGCAGCCAAGCTGGCGGTGGGGCTGGTGGAGCCAACGTCCTGACTTTC; CDR3aa: CASSQAGGGAGGANVLTF
v_gene: TRBV6-6; j_gene: TRBJ2-3; d_gene: NA; abundance: many; CDR3nt: TGTGCCAGCAGTCCCCACGGGGAGGTGAAAGATACGCAGTATTTT; CDR3aa: CASSPHGEVKDTQYF
v_gene: TRBV6-2/TRBV6-3; j_gene: TRBJ1-1; d_gene: NA; abundance: NA; CDR3nt: TGTGCCAGCAGCTTCAGGACAGCGAACACTGAAGCTTTCTTT; CDR3aa: CASSFRTANTEAFF
v_gene: TRBV29-1; j_gene: TRBJ1-1; d_gene: TRBD1; abundance: once; CDR3nt: TGCAGCGTTGAATATGGGACAGGGTCGTCCACTGAAGCTTTCTTT; CDR3aa: CSVEYGTGSSTEAFF
v_gene: TRBV6-2/TRBV6-3; j_gene: TRBJ2-7; d_gene: NA; abundance: NA; CDR3nt: TGTGCCAGCTCGGTCGGGCAACGCTACGAGCAGTACTTC; CDR3aa: CASSVGQRYEQYF
v_gene: TRBV29-1; j_gene: TRBJ2-1; d_gene: TRBD2; abundance: NA; CDR3nt: TGCAGCGTTGGAGATTCGCGGGAGGGATACTACAATGAGCAGTTCTTC; CDR3aa: CSVGDSREGYYNEQFF
v_gene: TRBV7-9; j_gene: TRBJ1-1; d_gene: TRBD1; abundance: NA; CDR3nt: TGTGCCAGCAGGACAGGGGGTAGGGACACTGAAGCTTTCTTT; CDR3aa: CASRTGGRDTEAFF
v_gene: TRBV7-9; j_gene: TRBJ2-7; d_gene: NA; abundance: NA; CDR3nt: TGTGCCAGCAAACCCGTAATCGCCAAAAACAGTGAGCAGTACTTC; CDR3aa: CASKPVIAKNSEQYF
v_gene: TRBV5-1; j_gene: TRBJ1-2; d_gene: NA; abundance: NA; CDR3nt: TGCGCCAGCAGCGTGCGCCAAGGTCAGGACCACAACTATGGCTACACCTTC; CDR3aa: CASSVRQGQDHNYGYTF
v_gene: TRBV6-6; j_gene: TRBJ2-7; d_gene: TRBD1; abundance: NA; CDR3nt: TGTGCCAGCAGCACAGGACAGGGCCTTTCCTACGAGTGGTACTTC; CDR3aa: CASSTGQGLSYEWYF
v_gene: TRBV18; j_gene: TRBJ2-5; d_gene: NA; abundance: once; CDR3nt: TGTGCCAGCTCACCACAGAATCAGGGCCAAGAGACCCAGTACTTC; CDR3aa: CASSPQNQGQETQYF
v_gene: TRBV5-5; j_gene: TRBJ2-5; d_gene: NA; abundance: NA; CDR3nt: TGTGCCAGCAGTGGAAGGGGGGGTCAAGAGACCCAGTACTTC; CDR3aa: CASSGRGGQETQYF
v_gene: TRBV29-1; j_gene: TRBJ2-7; d_gene: NA; abundance: NA; CDR3nt: TGCAGCGGTAGTGCAGGGAGCTCCTACGAGCAGTACTTC; CDR3aa: CSGSAGSSYEQYF
v_gene: TRBV20-1; j_gene: TRBJ2-1; d_gene: TRBD2; abundance: NA; CDR3nt: TGCAGTGCTAGATTGACTAGCGGGAGGGCCGATGAGCAGTTCTTC; CDR3aa: CSARLTSGRADEQFF
v_gene: TRBV7-2; j_gene: TRBJ2-3; d_gene: NA; abundance: few; CDR3nt: TGTGCCAGCAGCTTGACCCCTGAAAGTGGGCAGTATTTT; CDR3aa: CASSLTPESGQYF
v_gene: TRBV7-2; j_gene: TRBJ2-3; d_gene: TRBD2; abundance: few; CDR3nt: TGTGCCAGCAGCTTAGTAGGCGGGGGAGCGAGGACAGATACGCAGTATTTT; CDR3aa: CASSLVGGGARTDTQYF
v_gene: TRBV6-2/TRBV6-3; j_gene: TRBJ2-7; d_gene: NA; abundance: once; CDR3nt: TGTGCCAGCACCAGGTCGGCACCAACCTACGAGCAGTACTTC; CDR3aa: CASTRSAPTYEQYF
v_gene: TRBV6-5; j_gene: TRBJ2-1; d_gene: NA; abundance: many; CDR3nt: TGTGCCAGCAGTACCGCGGGACTGACGGATGAGCAGTTCTTC; CDR3aa: CASSTAGLTDEQFF
v_gene: TRBV6-6; j_gene: TRBJ1-6; d_gene: NA; abundance: NA; CDR3nt: TGTGCCAGAAGTTACCCCGGGACTCTTAATTCACCCCCCCACTTT; CDR3aa: CARSYPGTLNSPPHF
v_gene: TRBV6-2/TRBV6-3; j_gene: TRBJ1-2; d_gene: TRBD1; abundance: few; CDR3nt: TGTGCCAGCGTTAAATCCGGGACAGGGAACTATGGCTACACCTTC; CDR3aa: CASVKSGTGNYGYTF
v_gene: TRBV20-1; j_gene: TRBJ1-5; d_gene: NA; abundance: once; CDR3nt: TGCAGTGCTGTTCGGACAGCGTCCATGGCTTATAGCAATCAGCCCCAGCATTTT; CDR3aa: CSAVRTASMAYSNQPQHF
v_gene: TRBV3-1; j_gene: TRBJ1-1; d_gene: NA; abundance: NA; CDR3nt: TGTGCCAGCAGCCCCACAGGGATAAACACTGAAGCTTTCTTT; CDR3aa: CASSPTGINTEAFF
v_gene: TRBV11-2; j_gene: TRBJ1-1; d_gene: NA; abundance: NA; CDR3nt: TGTGCCAGCAGCTTGGCAGGGGAGTACACTGAAGCTTTCTTT; CDR3aa: CASSLAGEYTEAFF
v_gene: TRBV11-2; j_gene: TRBJ2-1; d_gene: TRBD2; abundance: NA; CDR3nt: TGTGCCAGCAGCTTAGGGCTAGCGGGGGACCACCGTAATGAGCAGTTCTTC; CDR3aa: CASSLGLAGDHRNEQFF
v_gene: TRBV20-1; j_gene: TRBJ1-4; d_gene: NA; abundance: NA; CDR3nt: TGCAGTGCCTCCGGTGGAGCTAGAGATGAAAAACTGTTTTTT; CDR3aa: CSASGGARDEKLFF
v_gene: TRBV12-5; j_gene: TRBJ2-4; d_gene: TRBD1; abundance: NA; CDR3nt: TGTGCTAGTGGTGCCTCCTCAGGGGGCGCGACCAAAAACATTCAGTACTTC; CDR3aa: CASGASSGGATKNIQYF
v_gene: TRBV20-1; j_gene: TRBJ1-2; d_gene: NA; abundance: NA; CDR3nt: TGCAGTGCTGGCCCCAGGCTGCGTGGCTACACCTTC; CDR3aa: CSAGPRLRGYTF
v_gene: TRBV20-1; j_gene: TRBJ2-5; d_gene: NA; abundance: few; CDR3nt: TGCAGTCCCCGAGGACAAACGGTGGAGACCCAGTACTTC; CDR3aa: CSPRGQTVETQYF
v_gene: TRBV5-1; j_gene: TRBJ1-2; d_gene: TRBD1; abundance: NA; CDR3nt: TGCGCCAGCAGCTTGGCGGACAGGGCCCATGGCTACACCTTC; CDR3aa: CASSLADRAHGYTF